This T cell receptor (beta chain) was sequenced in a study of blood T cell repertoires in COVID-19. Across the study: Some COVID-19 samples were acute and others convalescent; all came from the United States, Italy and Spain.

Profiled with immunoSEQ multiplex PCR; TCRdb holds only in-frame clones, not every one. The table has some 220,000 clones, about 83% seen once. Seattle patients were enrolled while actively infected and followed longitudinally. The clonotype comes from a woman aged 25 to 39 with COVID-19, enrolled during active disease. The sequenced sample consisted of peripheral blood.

The chain's CDR3 is CAWSSRQGRIEKLFF. CDR3 bases: TGTGCCTGGAGTTCCCGACAGGGGAGGATAGAAAAACTGTTTTTT. The rearrangement uses TRBV30 and TRBJ1-4; TRBD1 agrees at 8 bases. This CDR3 is built from 15 residues. CDR1 and CDR2 (germline): GTSNPN, SVGIG (reference sequence). V gave up 2 bases and J gave up 8 bases; unmatched junction bases: 10.